In this sample, the clone carrying this T cell receptor beta chain turned up many times. MiXCR was run by TCRdb on the RT-PCR reads, yielding one entry per CDR3 protein. The repertoire includes 200,000 to 250,000 distinct CDR3 sequences, roughly 15% of them detected once, and roughly 10% sits in the top ten. This record belongs to a study of patients and donors after allogeneic stem cell transplantation. The CDR3 is made up of 14 amino acids. In germline, CDR1 is DFQATT, CDR2 SNEGSKA (reference sequence). V lost 5 bases and J lost 8, with 18 bases in between. The sample taken for sequencing was blood, either unsorted or a sorted T cell fraction (not recorded which). The V and J genes are TRBV20-1 and TRBJ2-2, with D perhaps matching TRBD1 or TRBD2 (5 bases each). This TCR was recovered from a human donor who was either an allogeneic HSCT recipient or a stem cell or donor lymphocyte infusion donor (not recorded which). It is not recorded whose cells these are; they may come from a transplant donor. CDR3 sequence reads: CSAGTAIQSGELFF. In nucleotides, the CDR3 is TGCAGTGCTGGGACCGCGATTCAATCGGGGGAGCTGTTTTTT.